This TCR beta chain was captured in a study of technical replicates of blood from a handful of donors. V dropped 5 bases and J dropped 3; count of bases not matched to a gene: 4. The CDR3 is made up of 14 amino acids. Germline loops: CDR1 SGHNT, CDR2 YYREEE (reference sequence). Clones were sequenced by immunoSEQ multiplex PCR, and TCRdb holds only the in-frame ones, with some missing. The sample records 65,000 to 85,000 clones, approximately 93% being singletons. V is TRBV5-4 and J is TRBJ2-2; 7 bases are shared with TRBD1. The source of this sequence is a human donor in good health. The sequenced sample was T cells isolated from PBMCs. The CDR3, as DNA: TGTGCCAGCAGGAATCAGGGGGACACCGGGGAGCTGTTTTTT. It encodes CASRNQGDTGELFF.